These T cell receptor beta chains were read from a single sample in a study of coeliac disease. Repertoires were generated with immunoSEQ multiplex PCR, while TCRdb's copy carries only in-frame clones and drops some. The sample shows about 4,200 clones, nearly 70% of them seen only once. The sample consisted of intraepithelial lymphocytes from the gut. These receptors originate from a woman under 30 with active celiac disease. CDR3s include the opening cysteine and the closing phenylalanine or tryptophan. D genes are given only for firm matches. Some rows mark clone size as missing; the rest say once, few, many or name a class of expanded clone.

NA,TRBV6-5,TRBJ2-5,NA,TGTGCCAGCAGTTACACCGGACTGGTAGAGACCCAGTACTTC,CASSYTGLVETQYF
NA,TRBV6-4,TRBJ2-6,TRBD1,TGTGCCAGCTCTTCAGGGGGTAACTCTGGGGCCAACGTCCTGACTTTC,CASSSGGNSGANVLTF
NA,TRBV7-9,TRBJ2-7,NA,TGTGCCAGCAGCCTCGACAGGTCCTACGAGCAGTACTTC,CASSLDRSYEQYF
large,TRBV5-1,TRBJ2-7,TRBD1,TGCGCCAGCAGCTTAGGACAGGGCCACGAGCAGTACTTC,CASSLGQGHEQYF
NA,TRBV6-1,TRBJ2-7,NA,TGTGCCACCCAATGGGTACCAGGCTACGAGCAGTACTTC,CATQWVPGYEQYF
NA,TRBV4-1,TRBJ2-4,NA,TGCGCCAGCAGCCAGGCTTACACCTTAGCCAAAAACATTCAGTACTTC,CASSQAYTLAKNIQYF
NA,TRBV4-2,TRBJ1-5,NA,TGTGCCAGCAGCCAAGGTTATAATAGCAATCAGCCCCAGCATTTT,CASSQGYNSNQPQHF
NA,TRBV7-9,TRBJ2-5,TRBD2,TGTGCCAGCAGCGTCGGGACTAGCGGGAGTGAGACCCAGTACTTC,CASSVGTSGSETQYF
NA,TRBV27,TRBJ2-3,NA,TGTGCCAGCCAAAGCCAGCGAACAGATACGCAGTATTTT,CASQSQRTDTQYF
NA,TRBV9,TRBJ2-7,TRBD1,TGTGCCAGCAGCGCCTCGGGGCAGGGGGCGCGAGAGCAGTACTTC,CASSASGQGAREQYF
NA,TRBV4-2,TRBJ2-5,NA,TGTGCCAGCAGCCAAGAGGCGGGGCCAGAGACCCAGTACTTC,CASSQEAGPETQYF
NA,TRBV5-1,TRBJ2-1,TRBD2,TGCGCCAGCCGCGGGAGTTCTTCCTACAATGAGCAGTTCTTC,CASRGSSSYNEQFF
NA,TRBV5-1,TRBJ1-2,NA,TGCGCCAGCAGCTCTGGGTCCGGGGGCTACACCTTC,CASSSGSGGYTF
NA,TRBV6-1,TRBJ1-1,NA,TGTGCCAGCAGTGGCCAAGGTCTGACAAGAACTGAAGCTTTCTTT,CASSGQGLTRTEAFF
few,TRBV29-1,TRBJ2-2,TRBD1,TGCAGCGCCGAGACAGGGAGTGGCGGGGAGCTGTTTTTT,CSAETGSGGELFF
NA,TRBV5-1,TRBJ2-1,TRBD2,TGCGCCAGCAGCTTGGTGGGGCCTAGCGGGGGGCATAATGAGCAGTTCTTC,CASSLVGPSGGHNEQFF
NA,TRBV29-1,TRBJ2-7,TRBD1,TGCAGCGTTGAAAAAGCAGGGGGCCTCTACGAGCAGTACTTC,CSVEKAGGLYEQYF
few,TRBV7-6,TRBJ2-3,NA,TGTGCCAGCAGCTTATTTGGCGGATCAGATACGCAGTATTTT,CASSLFGGSDTQYF
NA,TRBV6-6,TRBJ1-2,TRBD1,TGTGCCAGCAGTTACCCGCAGGGGGCTAGGTATGGCTACACCTTC,CASSYPQGARYGYTF
NA,TRBV16,TRBJ2-7,NA,TGTGCCAGCAGCCACGGAGGGCCATACGAGCAGTACTTC,CASSHGGPYEQYF
few,TRBV7-8,TRBJ2-1,TRBD2,TGTGCCAGCAGCCTTTCTAGCGGGAGGGGGCAAAATGAGCAGTTCTTC,CASSLSSGRGQNEQFF
NA,TRBV6-4,TRBJ2-3,NA,TGTGCCAGCAGTTCTTGGGCCGCAGATACGCAGTATTTT,CASSSWAADTQYF
NA,TRBV7-2,TRBJ2-1,TRBD2,TGTGCCAGCACCCAGCCCGGACTAGCGGTAGACAATGAGCAGTTCTTC,CASTQPGLAVDNEQFF
NA,TRBV6-5,TRBJ1-1,NA,TGTGCCAGCAGCCGATCTGAGCGGGGAGCTGAAGCTTTCTTT,CASSRSERGAEAFF
NA,TRBV7-9,TRBJ2-7,TRBD1,TGTGCCAGCAGCCAACAGCGGTGGGACAGAAACTACGAGCAGTACTTC,CASSQQRWDRNYEQYF
NA,TRBV28,TRBJ2-3,NA,TGTGCCAGCAGCAGGACAGCAGCTAGCACAGATACGCAGTATTTT,CASSRTAASTDTQYF
NA,TRBV28,TRBJ2-7,TRBD2,TGTGCCAGCAGTTCCTCCAGCGGGAGGCACGAGCAGTACTTC,CASSSSSGRHEQYF
once,TRBV5-8,TRBJ1-6,NA,TGTGCCAGCAGCTTGGATCCCTGGGACTCCTCACCCCTCCACTTT,CASSLDPWDSSPLHF
NA,TRBV7-9,TRBJ2-7,TRBD2,TGTGCCAGCACCCGAGGACTAGCGGGAGGGCCAATAGAGTACGAGCAGTACTTC,CASTRGLAGGPIEYEQYF
NA,TRBV27,TRBJ1-1,TRBD1,TGTGCCAGCAGTTTAATGGGGACAGGGGGGATCACTGAAGCTTTCTTT,CASSLMGTGGITEAFF
NA,TRBV18,TRBJ1-4,NA,TGTGCCAGCTCACCGGGCGTAAAACTGTTTTTT,CASSPGVKLFF
NA,TRBV4-1,TRBJ2-1,TRBD2,TGCGCCAGCAGCCAAGTTACCCGGGGGGAGTACAATGAGCAGTTCTTC,CASSQVTRGEYNEQFF
NA,TRBV6-6,TRBJ2-1,NA,TGTGCCAGCAGTTCAACCCGGGTTGCTGGGCAGTTCTTC,CASSSTRVAGQFF
few,TRBV6-5,TRBJ2-1,NA,TGTGCCAGCAGTCAGGGGTTGAGCATTGAGCAGTTCTTC,CASSQGLSIEQFF
NA,TRBV15,TRBJ2-6,NA,TGTGCCACCAGCACAGGTGGGTCTGGGGCCAACGTCCTGACTTTC,CATSTGGSGANVLTF
NA,TRBV11-2,TRBJ2-4,TRBD2,TGTGCCAGCAGCCCGCCGGGACTAGCGGGGGTAGCCAAAAACATTCAGTACTTC,CASSPPGLAGVAKNIQYF
once,TRBV7-6,TRBJ2-1,TRBD2,TGTGCCAGCAGCCTGACCGGACTAGATTATTACGATGAGCAGTTCTTC,CASSLTGLDYYDEQFF
NA,TRBV7-9,TRBJ1-1,NA,TGTGCCAGCAGCAACGGACAATTGAACACTGAAGCTTTCTTT,CASSNGQLNTEAFF
NA,TRBV15,TRBJ1-1,NA,TGTGCCACCAGCAGAGATGCAGGGGTCGGCCCCAGGAAAGTTTTCTTT,CATSRDAGVGPRKVFF
few,TRBV29-1,TRBJ1-5,NA,TGCAGCGTTTTGGGCCTGCAGGCTAATCAGCCCCAGCATTTT,CSVLGLQANQPQHF
NA,TRBV6-7,TRBJ2-1,NA,TGTGCCGGAAAACTACTAGGGAGACCTTTACAGGGCGAGCAGTTCTTC,CAGKLLGRPLQGEQFF
medium-sized,TRBV4-2,TRBJ2-7,TRBD1,TGTGCCAGCAGCCAAGAGGGACAGGGGGTCGAGCAGTACTTC,CASSQEGQGVEQYF
NA,TRBV5-5,TRBJ1-4,TRBD1,TGTGCCAGCAGCTTGGGGACAGGGACGAATGAAAAACTGTTTTTT,CASSLGTGTNEKLFF
NA,TRBV29-1,TRBJ2-4,TRBD1,TGCAGCGTTTGGACAGGGGTAGACATTCAGTACTTC,CSVWTGVDIQYF
NA,TRBV28,TRBJ2-7,NA,TGTGCCAGCAGTTTCCTGACAGGCAATACCTACGAGCAGTACTTC,CASSFLTGNTYEQYF
few,TRBV7-2,TRBJ2-5,TRBD2,TGTGCCAGCAGCTTTAACCGGGACTATGAGACCCAGTACTTC,CASSFNRDYETQYF
NA,TRBV19,TRBJ2-1,TRBD2,TGTGCCAGTAGTGTTGGCGGGAGCTCCTACAATGAGCAGTTCTTC,CASSVGGSSYNEQFF